The 27 T cell receptor beta chains below were found in one sample sequenced in a study of blood T cell repertoires in COVID-19. Produced via immunoSEQ multiplex PCR; TCRdb's table is partial and in-frame only. The data hold around 250,000 clones, with roughly 80% observed a single time. The sequenced sample was peripheral blood. These receptors all stem from a woman under 30 with acute or convalescent COVID-19.

J is TRBJ2-7 and V is TRBV6-6; 7 bases are a match to TRBD1. The trim removed 2 bases at V and 3 bases at J, leaving 7 bases unmatched. The CDR3 runs 15 residues. Per germline, CDR1 MNHNY and CDR2 SVGAGI (reference sequence). CDR3 sequence: CASSYTSRGNYEQYF. In DNA, the CDR3 is TGTGCCAGCAGTTACACCTCCAGGGGGAACTACGAGCAGTACTTC.

This chain connects TRBV19 to TRBJ1-2, with D hard to call. The CDR3 extends over 16 amino acids. The ends were cut back, 3 bases at V and 0 bases at J, with 14 bases in the middle. Germline assignment: CDR1 LNHDA and CDR2 SQIVND (reference sequence). As DNA, the CDR3 is TGTGCCAGTAGTATTATAAGAAGCCGAGCTAACTATGGCTACACCTTC. Protein sequence: CASSIIRSRANYGYTF.

This sequence joins TRBV9 and TRBJ2-2; a possible D gene is TRBD2 (8 bases). V lost 8 bases and J lost 5, with 22 bases in between. This CDR3 is built from 16 residues. Per germline, CDR1 SGDLS and CDR2 YYNGEE. CDR3 sequence (DNA): TGTGCCAGTCGCCAGGGGGGGACTAGGGGAACCGGGGAGCTGTTTTTT. Protein sequence: CASRQGGTRGTGELFF.

This chain links TRBV5-5 with TRBJ1-2; possibly TRBD1 for D (6 bases). Germline lookup yields CDR1 SGHKS and CDR2 YYEKEE (reference sequence). V shed 3 bases and J shed 5 bases, with 14 bases lying between them. The CDR3 consists of 14 residues. The CDR3 reads CASSSNRENYGYTF. The DNA of the CDR3 is TGTGCCAGCAGCTCGAACAGGGAGAATTATGGCTACACCTTC.

The V gene is TRBV3-1 (or the pseudogene TRBV3-2), the J gene TRBJ2-3; 8 nucleotides align to TRBD2. Trimming cost V 4 bases and J 3 bases; bases outside gene matches: 15. Germline lookup yields CDR1 LGHDT and CDR2 YNNKEL (reference sequence). This CDR3 region has 18 residues. The CDR3 nucleotides read TGTGCCAGCAGCCGGGGGCCGCACATAGCGGGAATAACAGATACGCAGTATTTT. Encoded protein: CASSRGPHIAGITDTQYF.

The CDR3 DNA sequence: TGCGCCAGCAGCTCTGGCGTTGCGGTGTACGAGCAGTACTTC. It is translated as CASSSGVAVYEQYF. This chain uses TRBV5-1 with TRBJ2-7; unclear D gene. The ends were cut back, 3 bases at V and 4 bases at J, with 14 bases in the middle. The CDR3 contains 14 residues. The germline V gene has CDR1 SGHRS and CDR2 YFSETQ.

The V gene is TRBV5-1, the J gene TRBJ2-2; the match to TRBD2 covers 13 bases. With 0 bases clipped from V and 3 bases from J, the junction kept 2 bases outside the gene matches. The CDR3 extends over 17 amino acids. CDR1 is SGHRS, CDR2 YFSETQ, per germline. CDR3 DNA sequence: TGCGCCAGCAGCTTGGGACTAGCGGGAGGTTACACCGGGGAGCTGTTTTTT. Translation: CASSLGLAGGYTGELFF.

The V gene is TRBV29-1, the J gene TRBJ2-1; tentative D call: TRBD2 (6 bases). V shed 7 bases and J shed 10 bases, with 11 bases lying between them. CDR1 and CDR2 from the germline V gene are SQVTM and ANQGSEA. The CDR3 loop spans 10 amino acids. CDR3 nucleotide sequence: TGCAGCGCCAGGGACTCGGAGCAGTTCTTC. Its protein is CSARDSEQFF.

This clone occurred once. The chain employs TRBV10-1 and TRBJ2-1, with 7 bases aligning to TRBD2. The trim removed 1 base at V and 0 bases at J, leaving 12 bases unmatched. CDR3 length equals 19 residues. Germline V gives CDR1 WNHNN, CDR2 SYGVQD (reference sequence). CDR3 protein: CASSEYCWEGLGSYNEQFF. The CDR3 coding sequence is TGCGCCAGCAGTGAGTACTGTTGGGAGGGTTTGGGCTCCTACAATGAGCAGTTCTTC.

The chain carries TRBV6-1 and TRBJ2-5; a possible D gene is TRBD1 (6 bases). Germline V CDR1 and CDR2: MNHNS, SASEGT. V was pared by 2 bases and J by 5 bases, with 12 bases between. The CDR3 extends over 14 amino acids. CDR3 amino acids: CASSEPDSWETQYF. CDR3 in DNA: TGTGCCAGCAGTGAACCGGACAGTTGGGAGACCCAGTACTTC.

The genes are TRBV5-1 and TRBJ1-6, with 8 bases that match TRBD1. CDR1 and CDR2 (germline): SGHRS, YFSETQ. The CDR3 runs to 15 residues. Trimming removed 4 bases from V and 10 bases from J; junction bases left unmatched: 10. The CDR3 here is CASSDGQGSVSPLHF. CDR3 coding DNA: TGCGCCAGCAGCGATGGACAGGGATCCGTCTCACCCCTCCACTTT.

This sequence joins TRBV25-1 and TRBJ2-3; D ambiguous. The CDR3 is made up of 18 amino acids. V was shortened by 0 bases and J by 0 bases, with 16 bases between the two germline ends. Germline loops: CDR1 MGHDK, CDR2 SYGVNS. The CDR3 sequence: CASSEYFLLGSSTDTQYF. The CDR3 region has the DNA TGTGCCAGCAGTGAATACTTCCTCCTAGGAAGCAGCACAGATACGCAGTATTTT.

The chain links TRBV7-2 to TRBJ2-1; 8 bases are a match to TRBD1. CDR1 and CDR2 from the germline V gene are SGHTA and FQGNSA. V was pared by 3 bases and J by 7 bases, with 5 bases of the junction left unmatched. The CDR3 contains 14 residues. CDR3 nucleotide sequence: TGTGCCAGCAGCTTGGACAGGGCTGGGAATGAGCAGTTCTTC. This gives the protein CASSLDRAGNEQFF.

The rearrangement uses TRBV6-6 and TRBJ1-1, with D unresolved. Trimming took 8 bases from V and 1 from J, leaving 17 bases between them. Germline CDR1 MNHNY, CDR2 SVGAGI (reference sequence). The CDR3 is 15 amino acids. The CDR3 DNA is TGTGCCAGCCTAACCCGCGGGCAGTCGAACACTGAAGCTTTCTTT. Its protein product is CASLTRGQSNTEAFF.

V usage is TRBV29-1 and J usage is TRBJ2-6; TRBD1 agrees at 9 bases. Germline V CDR1 and CDR2: SQVTM, ANQGSEA. This CDR3 is 16 amino acids long. V was pared by 6 bases and J by 3 bases, with 9 bases of the junction left unmatched. CDR3 sequence: CSVQGQGSSGANVLTF. The CDR3 DNA reads TGCAGCGTCCAGGGACAGGGAAGTAGTGGGGCCAACGTCCTGACTTTC. The full variable domain, its missing parts supplied by reference TRBV29-1 and TRBJ2-6, is SAVISQKPSRDICQRGTSLTIQCQVDSQVTMMFWYRQQPGQSLTLIATANQGSEATYESGFVIDKFPISRPNLTFSTLTVSNMSPEDSSIYLCSVQGQGSSGANVLTFGAGSRLTVL.

This clone has more than one count but fewer than ten. This chain links TRBV4-3 with TRBJ2-2, with a weak D call TRBD1 (5 bases). V was pared by 2 bases and J by 2 bases, with 12 bases between. Germline values: CDR1 LGHNA, CDR2 YSLEER. CDR3 length: 16 amino acids. CDR3 nucleotide sequence: TGCGCCAGCAGCCAATTTTACGGACAAAACACCGGGGAGCTGTTTTTT. Translated: CASSQFYGQNTGELFF.

This chain uses TRBV6-1 with TRBJ1-3; the D gene is possibly TRBD1 (5 bases). Germline V gene lookup returns CDR1 MNHNS and CDR2 SASEGT. V was clipped by 4 bases and J by 0 bases, with 13 bases between them. The CDR3 loop spans 16 amino acids. The CDR3 nucleotides read TGTGCCAGCAGTGTCACTGGGGGGTTCTCTGGAAACACCATATATTTT. Its protein is CASSVTGGFSGNTIYF.

This chain links TRBV6-5 with TRBJ2-7; 10 bases fit TRBD1. Per germline, CDR1 MNHEY and CDR2 SVGAGI. The length of the CDR3 is 15 residues. The junction had 9 bases not matched to a gene; V was cut back by 7 bases and J by 3 bases. The CDR3 DNA reads as TGTGCCAGCACGTGGTGGGGACAGGGGCTCTACGAGCAGTACTTC. Amino acid sequence: CASTWWGQGLYEQYF.

V gene TRBV27 combines with J gene TRBJ1-6; TRBD1 is a possible D gene (5 bases). The V end lost 3 bases, the J end lost 10 bases, and 13 bases lay between the germline ends. The V gene's germline CDR1 is MNHEY and CDR2 SMNVEV (reference sequence). This CDR3 is 14 amino acids long. CDR3 loop: CASSFWGTRSPLHF. For the CDR3, the DNA is TGTGCCAGCAGTTTCTGGGGCACGCGCTCACCCCTCCACTTT.

This chain joins TRBV7-9 and TRBJ1-1; D is uncertain. V dropped 1 base and J dropped 2 bases, with 8 bases sitting between them. Germline V gene data show CDR1 as SEHNR and CDR2 as FQNEAQ (reference sequence). This CDR3 has 14 residues. The CDR3 DNA reads TGTGCCAGCAGCTTAGGTTGGCCCAACACTGAAGCTTTCTTT. Translated: CASSLGWPNTEAFF.

About this clone itself: The sample holds other DNA sequences that translate to the same CDR3. V usage is TRBV27 and J usage is TRBJ2-7, with D maybe TRBD1 (5 bases). The CDR3 covers 13 residues. Germline CDR1 MNHEY, CDR2 SMNVEV (reference sequence). V gave up 4 bases and J gave up 3 bases, with 10 bases separating them. CDR3: CASSSQDSYEQYF. For the CDR3, the DNA is TGTGCCAGCAGTTCCCAAGACAGCTACGAGCAGTACTTC.

V gene TRBV27 combines with J gene TRBJ2-7, with 11 bases that match TRBD2. This CDR3 has 15 amino acids. With V trimmed by 4 bases and J by 4 bases, 6 bases remained unmatched. CDR1 and CDR2 (germline): MNHEY, SMNVEV (reference sequence). The CDR3 nucleotides read TGTGCCAGCAGTTCCCTAGCGGGAGGTTCTTACGAGCAGTACTTC. As protein: CASSSLAGGSYEQYF.

The chain combines TRBV7-9 with TRBJ2-5; TRBD2 matches at 7 bases. Looked up from germline, CDR1 is SEHNR and CDR2 is FQNEAQ (reference sequence). This CDR3 is built from 16 residues. With V trimmed by 2 bases and J by 2 bases, 8 bases remained unmatched. Here the CDR3 reads CASSLILAGAQETQYF. CDR3 bases: TGTGCCAGCAGCTTAATATTGGCGGGAGCTCAAGAGACCCAGTACTTC.

This chain joins TRBV28 and TRBJ2-5; 10 bases are a match to TRBD1. Trimming took 4 bases from V and 6 from J; bases not matched to a gene: 8. This CDR3 comprises 15 residues. The germline V gene encodes CDR1 MDHEN and CDR2 SYDVKM. The CDR3 is CASSSGGTGVQTQYF. The DNA of the CDR3 is TGTGCCAGCAGTTCAGGGGGGACAGGGGTGCAGACCCAGTACTTC.

This clone occurred many times. The V call is TRBV4-3, the J call TRBJ1-6; 7 nucleotides align to TRBD1. Germline loops: CDR1 LGHNA, CDR2 YSLEER. The CDR3 is 15 residues long. The V gene end was trimmed by 1 base and the J gene end by 8 bases; junction bases not matched to a gene: 5. The CDR3 sequence is CASSQATGLHSPLHF. As DNA, the CDR3 is TGCGCCAGCAGCCAAGCGACAGGGTTACATTCACCCCTCCACTTT.

V and J are TRBV29-1 and TRBJ2-2, with 8 nucleotides matching TRBD1. This CDR3 has 13 residues. V lost 7 bases to trimming and J lost 4 bases; unmatched junction nucleotides: 5. Germline CDR1 and CDR2: SQVTM and ANQGSEA. The CDR3 coding sequence is TGCAGCGCCGGACAGGGTATCACCGGGGAGCTGTTTTTT. Amino acid sequence: CSAGQGITGELFF.

The CDR3 loop is CAIRSTGGEGYTF. The CDR3 DNA is TGTGCCATACGGAGCACAGGGGGCGAGGGCTACACCTTC. The chain combines TRBV12-3 or TRBV12-4 with TRBJ1-2, with 9 bases fitting TRBD1. The CDR3 is 13 amino acids. Trimming at V came to 10 bases and at J to 8 bases, leaving 11 bases not matched to a gene.